A selection of T cell receptor beta chains follows, all from one sample in a study of CD8 T cells in Susac syndrome. Via MiXCR, TCRdb re-called the immunoSEQ multiplex PCR reads, giving one row per CDR3 protein. The top ten clones hold over 0.2% of a sample with 150,000 to 180,000 distinct CDR3 sequences, around 95% of them seen once. What was sequenced was CD8+ T cells from PBMCs. Source of these receptors: a human donor with multiple sclerosis. The conserved cysteine and the conserved F or W are not part of the CDR3 here. Fields, in order: CDR3 protein, J gene, V gene.

ASSFLQRETQY | TRBJ2-5 | TRBV7-9
ASSEVRGGEQY | TRBJ2-7 | TRBV25-1
ASSSIGPDAEAF | TRBJ1-1 | TRBV7-9
ASSPDRSHSTDTQY | TRBJ2-3 | TRBV7-9
ASSPKTPRDPLGSETQY | TRBJ2-5 | TRBV7-9
ASSLSRRTSGGNYEQY | TRBJ2-7 | TRBV7-9
SVEERVGYT | TRBJ1-2 | TRBV29-1
ASSQGLAGTYEQY | TRBJ2-7 | TRBV4-3
ASSNRKGGYT | TRBJ1-2 | TRBV6-5
ASSGDRSYEQY | TRBJ2-7 | TRBV2
ASSQSSGLGETQY | TRBJ2-5 | TRBV4-3
ASSPNRAQETQY | TRBJ2-5 | TRBV12-3/TRBV12-4
ASGDYDQETQY | TRBJ2-5 | TRBV19
ASSDRMNTEAF | TRBJ1-1 | TRBV7-9
ASTARAGEGTNEKLF | TRBJ1-4 | TRBV7-9
ASSPKTGHEQY | TRBJ2-7 | TRBV7-9
ASSLWGLNTEAF | TRBJ1-1 | TRBV5-6
SVEVRVLGYYGYT | TRBJ1-2 | TRBV29-1
SVEVGDRYPYEQY | TRBJ2-7 | TRBV29-1
ASSRGPSYEQY | TRBJ2-7 | TRBV18
ASSLSVGDRGLYEQY | TRBJ2-7 | TRBV27
ASGLNPSGNEQF | TRBJ2-1 | TRBV12-5
ASSEASPGEQF | TRBJ2-1 | TRBV2
ASSSKPNPSYNEQF | TRBJ2-1 | TRBV7-3
ATSRDPAGNEQF | TRBJ2-1 | TRBV15
ASSPDHYGYT | TRBJ1-2 | TRBV7-9